What follows are 19 T cell receptor beta chains derived from one specimen sequenced in a study of cytomegalovirus exposure and HLA in healthy donors. The PCR was carried out with 60 Vbeta primers and 13 Jbeta primers. Generated by immunoSEQ multiplex PCR, the TCRdb table keeps only in-frame clones and is missing some. The profile shows 100,000 or so clones, around 75% of them singletons. Source material: PBMCs. Source of these receptors: a man aged 40-55 years in good health and CMV-seronegative.

CDR3 loop: CASSLNRDRGNNGYTF. The CDR3 DNA reads as TGTGCCAGCAGCTTAAACCGGGACAGGGGGAACAATGGCTACACCTTC. The chain links TRBV5-4 to TRBJ1-2; 11 positions match TRBD1. Trimming removed 2 bases from V and 6 bases from J; junction bases left unmatched: 9. The CDR3 is 16 amino acids. Germline CDR1 reads SGHNT; CDR2 reads YYREEE (reference sequence).

The chain links TRBV5-4 to TRBJ1-1; 7 positions agree with TRBD1. This CDR3 contains 12 residues. J was trimmed by 11 bases and V by 3 bases; bases with no gene match: 7. The germline CDR1 and CDR2 sequences are SGHNT and YYREEE (reference sequence). The CDR3 loop reads CASSSVRGLAFF. The DNA for the CDR3 is TGTGCCAGCAGCTCTGTCAGGGGGTTGGCTTTCTTT.

This chain joins TRBV7-2 and TRBJ2-7; D is possibly TRBD2 (6 bases). The CDR3 runs 13 residues. Deletions cut 6 bases from V and 5 bases from J, with 14 bases between. Germline V gives CDR1 SGHTA, CDR2 FQGNSA. CDR3 bases: TGTGCCAGCAGACCGGGGGTTTTTAACGAGCAGTACTTC. It is translated as CASRPGVFNEQYF.

The chain carries TRBV6-5 and TRBJ1-2; D unclear. Per the germline V gene, CDR1 is MNHEY and CDR2 is SVGAGI. Trimming took 5 bases from V and 7 from J, leaving 14 bases between them. The CDR3 has 13 amino acids. The CDR3 spells CASSRSVSGGYTF. The CDR3 coding sequence is TGTGCCAGCAGTCGGTCGGTCTCGGGTGGCTACACCTTC.

V usage is TRBV2 and J usage is TRBJ2-1, with 7 positions matching TRBD2. The length of the CDR3 is 16 residues. V lost 6 bases and J lost 0; bases outside the gene matches: 8. The germline V gene has CDR1 SNHLY and CDR2 FYNNEI. In DNA form, the CDR3 reads TGTGCCAGCAGCGGGGGTGGGGGGGGCTCCTACAATGAGCAGTTCTTC. Amino acid sequence: CASSGGGGGSYNEQFF.

The rearrangement uses TRBV25-1 and TRBJ2-7; maybe TRBD1 (6 bases). V shed 2 bases and J shed 1 base, with 15 bases lying between them. Germline CDR1 is MGHDK and CDR2 is SYGVNS. This CDR3 spans 16 amino acids. DNA for the CDR3: TGTGCCAGCAGTGAAGGGGGCAGGTCGGGATCCTACGAGCAGTACTTC. Translated, it gives CASSEGGRSGSYEQYF.

This chain joins TRBV29-1 and TRBJ2-5; the D gene is possibly TRBD2 (7 bases). Germline CDR1 is SQVTM and CDR2 is ANQGSEA. The length of the CDR3 is 15 residues. V dropped 0 bases and J dropped 5 bases, with 16 bases sitting between them. The CDR3 loop is CSVEDLPGGGETQYF. For the CDR3, the DNA is TGCAGCGTTGAAGATCTCCCGGGGGGCGGCGAGACCCAGTACTTC. The full variable domain, rest sourced from reference TRBV29-1 and TRBJ2-5, is SAVISQKPSRDICQRGTSLTIQCQVDSQVTMMFWYRQQPGQSLTLIATANQGSEATYESGFVIDKFPISRPNLTFSTLTVSNMSPEDSSIYLCSVEDLPGGGETQYFGPGTRLLVL.

The chain carries TRBV7-9 and TRBJ1-2; D not certain. CDR1 and CDR2 from the germline V gene are SEHNR and FQNEAQ (reference sequence). The CDR3 consists of 13 residues. The V end lost 5 bases, the J end lost 0 bases, and 7 bases lay between the germline ends. The CDR3 sequence: CASSPIANYGYTF. The CDR3 region has the DNA TGTGCCAGCAGCCCTATAGCTAACTATGGCTACACCTTC.

This sequence joins TRBV19 and TRBJ1-5; D is perhaps TRBD1 (5 bases). Germline V gene data show CDR1 as LNHDA and CDR2 as SQIVND (reference sequence). The germline V and J ends were trimmed by 5 bases and 4 bases, with 9 bases remaining between them. The CDR3 runs 13 residues. The CDR3 reads CASSSQGNQPQHF. CDR3 DNA sequence: TGTGCCAGTAGTTCTCAGGGAAATCAGCCCCAGCATTTT. The full variable domain, its missing parts supplied by reference TRBV19 and TRBJ1-5, is DGGITQSPKYLFRKEGQNVTLSCEQNLNHDAMYWYRQDPGQGLRLIYYSQIVNDFQKGDIAEGYSVSREKKESFPLTVTSAQKNPTAFYLCASSSQGNQPQHFGDGTRLSIL.

The chain is built from TRBV4-1 and TRBJ2-7; 12 nucleotides align to TRBD1. J gave up 5 bases and V 1 base, and 6 bases lay outside the gene matches. The CDR3 is made up of 16 amino acids. Germline V lookup: CDR1 MGHRA, CDR2 YSYEKL. The CDR3 DNA follows: TGCGCCAGCAGCCAAGCTCCCGGGACAGGGGGCAACGAGCAGTACTTC. Its translation: CASSQAPGTGGNEQYF.

CDR3 residues: CSVGDYSNQPQHF. For the CDR3, the DNA is TGCAGCGTTGGAGATTATAGCAATCAGCCCCAGCATTTT. V usage is TRBV29-1 and J usage is TRBJ1-5; D remains ambiguous. The germline CDR1 and CDR2 sequences are SQVTM and ANQGSEA. The CDR3 extends over 13 amino acids. Trimming shortened V by 4 bases and J by 0 bases, and 7 bases separated the two germline ends.

This clone was detected once. The chain couples TRBV28 to TRBJ1-5; D not resolved. Germline V gene lookup returns CDR1 MDHEN and CDR2 SYDVKM. Between the trimmed V and J ends, which lost 6 bases and 4 bases, there was a span of 10 bases. This CDR3 has 13 amino acids. The CDR3 region has the DNA TGTGCCAGCAGCCCAGATCGAAATCAGCCCCAGCATTTT. Translation: CASSPDRNQPQHF.

This clone was detected only a few times. The chain employs TRBV4-1 and TRBJ1-6; D is unresolved. In germline, CDR1 is MGHRA, CDR2 YSYEKL. CDR3 size: 16 residues. The V end lost 0 bases, the J end lost 10 bases, and 16 bases lay between the germline ends. The CDR3 spells CASSQEAVSAGSPLHF. The DNA of the CDR3 is TGCGCCAGCAGCCAAGAGGCCGTTTCCGCGGGGTCACCCCTCCACTTT.

This clone was picked up one time. The gene calls are TRBV7-9 and TRBJ2-2, with D maybe TRBD1 (8 bases). The CDR3 contains 16 residues. V lost 5 bases and J 3 bases, leaving 16 bases between the germline ends. CDR1 and CDR2 from the germline V gene are SEHNR and FQNEAQ (reference sequence). CDR3 protein: CASSLSGTGDTGELFF. CDR3 in DNA: TGTGCCAGCAGCCTAAGCGGGACAGGAGACACCGGGGAGCTGTTTTTT. Full variable domain (rest looked up from reference TRBV7-9 and TRBJ2-2): DTGVSQNPRHKITKRGQNVTFRCDPISEHNRLYWYRQTLGQGPEFLTYFQNEAQLEKSRLLSDRFSAERPKGSFSTLEIQRTEQGDSAMYLCASSLSGTGDTGELFFGEGSRLTVL.

The chain uses TRBV28 and TRBJ2-7, with a possible D match to TRBD1 (5 bases). CDR1 MDHEN and CDR2 SYDVKM come from the germline V gene. The CDR3 is made up of 13 amino acids. Trimming stripped 8 bases from V and 0 bases from J, with 11 bases between. The CDR3 sequence: CASSQASSYEQYF. In DNA, the CDR3 is TGTGCCAGCTCACAGGCAAGCTCCTACGAGCAGTACTTC.

The chain couples TRBV28 to TRBJ1-2, with TRBD1 matching over 10 bases. Per the germline V gene, CDR1 is MDHEN and CDR2 is SYDVKM. The V and J ends lost 6 bases and 7 bases, in that order; junction bases with no gene match: 8. The length of the CDR3 is 14 residues. The CDR3 DNA sequence: TGTGCCAGCAGCCCCGGGACAGGGGAAGTTGGCTACACCTTC. Encoded protein: CASSPGTGEVGYTF.

The rearrangement joins TRBV6-6 to TRBJ2-1; 12 bases agree with TRBD2. Per germline, CDR1 MNHNY and CDR2 SVGAGI (reference sequence). Losses at the gene ends were 0 bases for V and 8 bases for J; bases not matched to a gene: 5. The CDR3 sequence is 16 residues long. The CDR3 loop reads CASSYSTSGSFYEQFF. The CDR3 DNA sequence: TGTGCCAGCAGTTACTCGACTAGCGGGAGTTTTTATGAGCAGTTCTTC.

This CDR3 is CASSPPPGGLWDTQYF. In DNA form, the CDR3 reads TGTGCCAGCAGCCCCCCGCCGGGAGGGCTTTGGGATACGCAGTATTTT. The J gene is TRBJ2-3, the V gene TRBV5-6; 8 bases are a match to TRBD2. The V gene end was trimmed by 4 bases and the J gene end by 6 bases; junction bases not matched to a gene: 13. Looked up from germline, CDR1 is SGHDT and CDR2 is YYEEEE. The CDR3 loop spans 16 amino acids.

The rearrangement links TRBV7-2 to TRBJ1-4, with no clear D. Trimming removed 5 bases at V and 6 bases at J, with 10 bases between. This CDR3 region has 13 residues. Per germline, CDR1 SGHTA and CDR2 FQGNSA. CDR3 protein: CASSTRPDEKLFF. The CDR3 nucleotides read TGTGCCAGCAGCACACGTCCTGATGAAAAACTGTTTTTT.